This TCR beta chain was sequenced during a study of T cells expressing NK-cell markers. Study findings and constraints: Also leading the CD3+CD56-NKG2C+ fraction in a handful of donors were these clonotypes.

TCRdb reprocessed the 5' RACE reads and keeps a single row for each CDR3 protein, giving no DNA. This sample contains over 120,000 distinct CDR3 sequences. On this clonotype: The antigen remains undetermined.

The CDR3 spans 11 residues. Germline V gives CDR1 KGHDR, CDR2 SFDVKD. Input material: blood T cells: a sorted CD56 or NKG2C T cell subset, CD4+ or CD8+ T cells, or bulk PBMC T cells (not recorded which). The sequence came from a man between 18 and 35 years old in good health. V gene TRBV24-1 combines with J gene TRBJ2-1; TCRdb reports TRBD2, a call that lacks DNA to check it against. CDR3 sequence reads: CATMRDGEQFF.